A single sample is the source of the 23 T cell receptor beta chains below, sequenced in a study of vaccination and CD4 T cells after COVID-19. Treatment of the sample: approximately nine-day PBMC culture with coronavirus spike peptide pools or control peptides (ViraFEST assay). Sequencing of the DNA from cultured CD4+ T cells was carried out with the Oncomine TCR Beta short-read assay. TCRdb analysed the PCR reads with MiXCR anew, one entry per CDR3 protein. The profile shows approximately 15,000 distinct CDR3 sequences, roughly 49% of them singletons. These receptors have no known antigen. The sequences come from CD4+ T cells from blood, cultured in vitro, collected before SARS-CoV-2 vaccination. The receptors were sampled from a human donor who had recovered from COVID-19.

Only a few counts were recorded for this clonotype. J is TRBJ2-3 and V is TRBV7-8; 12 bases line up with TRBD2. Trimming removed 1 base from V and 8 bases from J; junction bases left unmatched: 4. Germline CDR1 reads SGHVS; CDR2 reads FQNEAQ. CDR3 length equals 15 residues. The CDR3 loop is CASSLVATSGGTQYF. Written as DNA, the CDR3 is TGTGCCAGCAGCTTAGTCGCGACTAGCGGGGGTACGCAGTATTTT. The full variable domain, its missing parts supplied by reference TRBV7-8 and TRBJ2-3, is GAGVSQSPRYKVAKRGQDVALRCDPISGHVSLFWYQQALGQGPEFLTYFQNEAQLDKSGLPSDRFFAERPEGSVSTLKIQRTQQEDSAVYLCASSLVATSGGTQYFGPGTRLTVL.

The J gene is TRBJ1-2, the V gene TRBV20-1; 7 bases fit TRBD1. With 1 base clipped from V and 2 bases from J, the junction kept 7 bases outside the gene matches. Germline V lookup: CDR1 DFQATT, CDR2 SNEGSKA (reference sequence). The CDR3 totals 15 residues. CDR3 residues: CSARGNDRVNYGYTF. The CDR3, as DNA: TGCAGTGCTAGAGGAAATGACAGGGTCAACTATGGCTACACCTTC.

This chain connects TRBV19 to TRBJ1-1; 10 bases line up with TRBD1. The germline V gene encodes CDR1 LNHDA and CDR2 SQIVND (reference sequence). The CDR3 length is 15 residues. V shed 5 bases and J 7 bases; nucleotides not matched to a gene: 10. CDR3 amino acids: CASSPDRGQGFEAFF. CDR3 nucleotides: TGTGCCAGTAGTCCGGACCGGGGACAGGGGTTTGAAGCTTTCTTT.

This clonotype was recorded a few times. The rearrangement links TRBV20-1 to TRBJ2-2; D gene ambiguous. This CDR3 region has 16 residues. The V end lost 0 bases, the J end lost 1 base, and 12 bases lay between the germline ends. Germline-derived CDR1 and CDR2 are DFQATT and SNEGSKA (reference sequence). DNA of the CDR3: TGCAGTGCTAGAGATTGGGTGTCTATGAACACCGGGGAGCTGTTTTTT. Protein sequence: CSARDWVSMNTGELFF.

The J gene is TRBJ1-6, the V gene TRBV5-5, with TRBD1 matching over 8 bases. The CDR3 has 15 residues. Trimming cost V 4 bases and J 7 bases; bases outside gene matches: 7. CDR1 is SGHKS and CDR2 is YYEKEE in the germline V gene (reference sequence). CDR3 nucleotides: TGTGCCAGCAGCGCCCGACAGGGGAGAAATTCACCCCTCCACTTT. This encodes CASSARQGRNSPLHF.

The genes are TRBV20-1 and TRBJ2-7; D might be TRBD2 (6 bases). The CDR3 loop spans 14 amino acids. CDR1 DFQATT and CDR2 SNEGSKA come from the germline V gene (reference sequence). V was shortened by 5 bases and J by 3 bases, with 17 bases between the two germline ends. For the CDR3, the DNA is TGCAGTGCTTCCGGGACTCTGATGAACTACGAGCAGTACTTC. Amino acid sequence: CSASGTLMNYEQYF.

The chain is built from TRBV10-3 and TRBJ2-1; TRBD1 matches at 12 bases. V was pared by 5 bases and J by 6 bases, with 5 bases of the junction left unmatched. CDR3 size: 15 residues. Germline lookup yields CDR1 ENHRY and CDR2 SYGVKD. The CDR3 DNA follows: TGTGCCATCAGTACCGGGACAGGGGGCTCCAATGAGCAGTTCTTC. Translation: CAISTGTGGSNEQFF.

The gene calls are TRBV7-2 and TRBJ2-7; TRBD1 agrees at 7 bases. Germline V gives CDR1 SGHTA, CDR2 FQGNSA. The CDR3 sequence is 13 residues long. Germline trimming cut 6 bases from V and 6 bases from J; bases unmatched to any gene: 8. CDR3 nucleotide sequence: TGTGCCAGCAGTCGAGACAGGGTAGGCGAGCAGTACTTC. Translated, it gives CASSRDRVGEQYF.

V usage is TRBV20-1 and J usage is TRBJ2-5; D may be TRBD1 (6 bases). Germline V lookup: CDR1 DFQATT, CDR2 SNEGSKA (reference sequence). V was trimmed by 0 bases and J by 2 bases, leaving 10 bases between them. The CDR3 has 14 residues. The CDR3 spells CSAREPTGQETQYF. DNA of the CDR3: TGCAGTGCTAGAGAACCGACAGGTCAAGAGACCCAGTACTTC.

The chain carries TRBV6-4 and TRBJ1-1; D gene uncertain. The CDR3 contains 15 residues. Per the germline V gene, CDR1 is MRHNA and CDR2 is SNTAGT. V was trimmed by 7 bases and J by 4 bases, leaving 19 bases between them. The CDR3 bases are TGTGCCAGCATCACCGACGGGGTTTGGAGCACTGAAGCTTTCTTT. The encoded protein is CASITDGVWSTEAFF.

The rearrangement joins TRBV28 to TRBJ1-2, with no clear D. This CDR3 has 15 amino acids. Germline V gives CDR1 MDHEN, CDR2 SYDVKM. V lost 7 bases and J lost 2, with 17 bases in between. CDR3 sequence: CASTLPGRKNYGYTF. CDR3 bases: TGTGCCAGCACCCTACCCGGAAGGAAAAACTATGGCTACACCTTC.

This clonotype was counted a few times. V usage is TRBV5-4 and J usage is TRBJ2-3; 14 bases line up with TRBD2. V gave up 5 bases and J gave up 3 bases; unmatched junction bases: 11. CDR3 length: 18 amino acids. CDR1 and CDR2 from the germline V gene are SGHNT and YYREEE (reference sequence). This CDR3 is CASRGGLAGASGTDTQYF. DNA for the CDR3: TGTGCCAGCAGGGGGGGACTAGCGGGAGCCTCGGGGACAGATACGCAGTATTTT.

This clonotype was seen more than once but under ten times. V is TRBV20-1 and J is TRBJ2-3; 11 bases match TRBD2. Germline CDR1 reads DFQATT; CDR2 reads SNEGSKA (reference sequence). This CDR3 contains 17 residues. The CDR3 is CRPIAGGFMSSTDTQYF. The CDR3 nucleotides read TGCAGACCCATAGCGGGAGGGTTTATGAGTAGCACAGATACGCAGTATTTT.

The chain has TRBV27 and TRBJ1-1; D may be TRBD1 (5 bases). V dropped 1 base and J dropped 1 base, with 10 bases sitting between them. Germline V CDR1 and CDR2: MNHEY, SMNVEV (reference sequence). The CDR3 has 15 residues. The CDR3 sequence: CASSLWGDPNTEAFF. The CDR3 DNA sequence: TGTGCCAGCAGTTTATGGGGGGACCCGAACACTGAAGCTTTCTTT.

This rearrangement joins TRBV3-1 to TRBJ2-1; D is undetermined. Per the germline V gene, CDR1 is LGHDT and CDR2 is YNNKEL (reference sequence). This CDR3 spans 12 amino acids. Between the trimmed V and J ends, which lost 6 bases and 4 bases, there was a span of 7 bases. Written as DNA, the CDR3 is TGTGCCAGCAGTTTAAGGTACAATGAGCAGTTCTTC. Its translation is CASSLRYNEQFF.

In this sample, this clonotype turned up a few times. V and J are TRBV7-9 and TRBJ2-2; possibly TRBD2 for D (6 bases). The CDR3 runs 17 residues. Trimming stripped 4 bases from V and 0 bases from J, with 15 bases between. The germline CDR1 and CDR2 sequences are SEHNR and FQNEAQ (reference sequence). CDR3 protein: CASSSRRGSANTGELFF. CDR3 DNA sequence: TGTGCCAGCAGCTCCCGGCGGGGAAGCGCGAACACCGGGGAGCTGTTTTTT.

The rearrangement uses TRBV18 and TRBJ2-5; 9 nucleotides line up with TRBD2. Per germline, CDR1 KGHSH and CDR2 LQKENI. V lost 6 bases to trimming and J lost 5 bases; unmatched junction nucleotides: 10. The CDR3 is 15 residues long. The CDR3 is CASSVNRLAAETQYF. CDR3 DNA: TGTGCCAGCTCCGTGAATCGACTAGCGGCGGAGACCCAGTACTTC.

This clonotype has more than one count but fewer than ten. The CDR3 here is CSAQTGGRAGELFF. CDR3 coding DNA: TGCAGTGCTCAAACAGGGGGCCGGGCCGGGGAGCTGTTTTTT. The V call is TRBV20-1, the J call TRBJ2-2, with TRBD1 matching 9 bases. Germline CDR1 is DFQATT and CDR2 is SNEGSKA (reference sequence). The junction had 7 bases not matched to a gene; V was cut back by 5 bases and J by 6 bases. The CDR3 covers 14 residues.

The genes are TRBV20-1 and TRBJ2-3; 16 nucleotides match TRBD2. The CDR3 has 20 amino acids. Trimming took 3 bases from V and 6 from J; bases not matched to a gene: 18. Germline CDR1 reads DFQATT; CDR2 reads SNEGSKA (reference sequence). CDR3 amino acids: CSARKPPGTSGRAPTDTQYF. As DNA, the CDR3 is TGCAGTGCTAGGAAACCCCCCGGGACTAGCGGGAGGGCACCCACGGATACGCAGTATTTT.

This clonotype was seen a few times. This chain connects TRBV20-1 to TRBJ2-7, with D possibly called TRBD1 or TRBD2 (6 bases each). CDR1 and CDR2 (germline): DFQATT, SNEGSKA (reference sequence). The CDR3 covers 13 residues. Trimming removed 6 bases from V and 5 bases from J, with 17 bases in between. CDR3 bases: TGCAGTGCCCGGGGGCCTAGCCGGGACGAGCAGTACTTC. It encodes CSARGPSRDEQYF.

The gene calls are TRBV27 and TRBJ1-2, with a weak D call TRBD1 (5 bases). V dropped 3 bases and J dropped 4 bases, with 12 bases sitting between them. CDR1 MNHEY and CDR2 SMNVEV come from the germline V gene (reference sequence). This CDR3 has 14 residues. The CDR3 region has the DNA TGTGCCAGCAGTTTTCTTGACAGTCCCTATGGCTACACCTTC. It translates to CASSFLDSPYGYTF.

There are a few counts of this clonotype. CDR3: CASSSRDRAQPQHF. CDR3 DNA sequence: TGTGCCAGCAGTTCCCGGGACAGGGCTCAGCCCCAGCATTTT. The chain combines TRBV6-2 or TRBV6-3 with TRBJ1-5, with TRBD1 matching over 9 bases. Germline values: CDR1 MNHEY, CDR2 SVGEGT. The CDR3 totals 14 residues. V lost 4 bases and J lost 6; bases outside the gene matches: 4.

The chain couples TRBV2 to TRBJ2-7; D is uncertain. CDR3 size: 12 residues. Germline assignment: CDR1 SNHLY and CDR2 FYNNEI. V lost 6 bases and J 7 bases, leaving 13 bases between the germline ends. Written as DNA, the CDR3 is TGTGCCAGCAGCCAGGATGTGGGGGAGCAGTACTTC. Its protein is CASSQDVGEQYF.